Detailed here is one T cell receptor (beta chain). The antigen remains undetermined. The source of the sample is a study of cytomegalovirus exposure and HLA in healthy donors. Notes on the study in general: Associated with cytomegalovirus, according to the listing, were 150 to 200 TCR beta chains. Per published accounts, TCR beta sequences correctly predicted the HLA-A and HLA-B alleles of most subjects. As a later analysis showed, a missense DCLRE1C variant was linked to trimming of TCR beta V- and J-genes.

With 60 Vbeta and 13 Jbeta primers, the PCR was carried out. The table came from immunoSEQ multiplex PCR; TCRdb's copy has only in-frame clones and leaves some out. The table records roughly 100,000 clones, around 72% of them present only once. Trimming at V came to 3 bases and at J to 7 bases, leaving 14 bases not matched to a gene. The germline V gene has CDR1 SGHTA and CDR2 FQGNSA. The CDR3 totals 18 residues. The source material was PBMCs. This TCR was sampled from a male donor in good health and CMV-seronegative. The gene calls are TRBV7-2 and TRBJ2-1; 11 bases agree with TRBD2. CDR3 region: CASSLAVLSSGRMNEQFF. CDR3 DNA: TGTGCCAGCAGCTTGGCAGTCCTCTCTAGCGGGAGGATGAATGAGCAGTTCTTC.